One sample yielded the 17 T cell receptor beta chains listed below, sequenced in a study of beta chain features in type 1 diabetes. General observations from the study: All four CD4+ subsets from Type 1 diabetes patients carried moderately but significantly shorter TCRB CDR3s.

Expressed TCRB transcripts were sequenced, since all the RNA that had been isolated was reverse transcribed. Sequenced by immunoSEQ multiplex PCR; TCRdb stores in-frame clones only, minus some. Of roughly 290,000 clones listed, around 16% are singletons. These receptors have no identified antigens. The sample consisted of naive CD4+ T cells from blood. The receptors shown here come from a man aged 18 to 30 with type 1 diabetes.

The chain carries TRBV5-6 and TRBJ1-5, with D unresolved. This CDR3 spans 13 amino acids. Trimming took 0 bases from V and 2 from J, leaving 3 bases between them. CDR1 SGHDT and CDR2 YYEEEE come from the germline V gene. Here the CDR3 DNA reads TGTGCCAGCAGCTTGGCCGGCAATCAGCCCCAGCATTTT. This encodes CASSLAGNQPQHF. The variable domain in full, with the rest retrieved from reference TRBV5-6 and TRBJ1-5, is DAGVTQSPTHLIKTRGQQVTLRCSPKSGHDTVSWYQQALGQGPQFIFQYYEEEERQRGNFPDRFSGHQFPNYSSELNVNALLLGDSALYLCASSLAGNQPQHFGDGTRLSIL.

The CDR3, as DNA: TGTGCCAGCAGGACCACAGGGGGCAATTCACCCCTCCACTTT. Translating gives CASRTTGGNSPLHF. V is TRBV28 and J is TRBJ1-6; 9 bases map to TRBD1. The germline CDR1 and CDR2 sequences are MDHEN and SYDVKM. CDR3 length: 14 residues. With 6 bases clipped from V and 7 bases from J, the junction kept 4 bases outside the gene matches. Drawing the rest from reference TRBV28 and TRBJ1-6, the complete variable domain is DVKVTQSSRYLVKRTGEKVFLECVQDMDHENMFWYRQDPGLGLRLIYFSYDVKMKEKGDIPEGYSVSREKKERFSLILESASTNQTSMYLCASRTTGGNSPLHFGNGTRLTVT.

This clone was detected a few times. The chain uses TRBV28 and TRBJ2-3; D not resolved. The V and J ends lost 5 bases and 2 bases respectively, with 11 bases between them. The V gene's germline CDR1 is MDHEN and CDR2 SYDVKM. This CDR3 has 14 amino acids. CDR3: CASSDGGSTDTQYF. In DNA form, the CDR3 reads TGTGCCAGCAGTGACGGCGGATCCACAGATACGCAGTATTTT.

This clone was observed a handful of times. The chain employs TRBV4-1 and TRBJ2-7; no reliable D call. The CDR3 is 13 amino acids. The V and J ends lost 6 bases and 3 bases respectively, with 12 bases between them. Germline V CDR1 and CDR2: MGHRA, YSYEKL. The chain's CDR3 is CASSPIPGYEQYF. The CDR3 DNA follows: TGCGCCAGCAGTCCCATTCCGGGCTACGAGCAGTACTTC.

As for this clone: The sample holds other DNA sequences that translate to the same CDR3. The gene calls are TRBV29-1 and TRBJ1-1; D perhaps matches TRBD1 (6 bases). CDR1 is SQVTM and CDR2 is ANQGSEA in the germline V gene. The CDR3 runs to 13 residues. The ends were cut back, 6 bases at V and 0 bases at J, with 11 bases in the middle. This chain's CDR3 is CSVRTDLNTEAFF. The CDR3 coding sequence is TGCAGCGTCCGGACAGACTTGAACACTGAAGCTTTCTTT.

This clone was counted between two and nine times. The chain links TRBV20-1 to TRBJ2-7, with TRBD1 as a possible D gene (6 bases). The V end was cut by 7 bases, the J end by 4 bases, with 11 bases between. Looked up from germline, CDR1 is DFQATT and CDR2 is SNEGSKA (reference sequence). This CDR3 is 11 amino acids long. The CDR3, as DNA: TGCAGTGGGGCCAGGGGTTACGAGCAGTACTTC. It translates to CSGARGYEQYF.

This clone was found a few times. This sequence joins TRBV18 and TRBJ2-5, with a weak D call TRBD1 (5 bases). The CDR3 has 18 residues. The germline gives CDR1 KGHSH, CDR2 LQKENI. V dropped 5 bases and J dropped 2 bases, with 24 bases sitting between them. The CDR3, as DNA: TGTGCCAGCTCAACGGGCCGGACACCCCCAGGACCACAAGAGACCCAGTACTTC. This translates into CASSTGRTPPGPQETQYF.

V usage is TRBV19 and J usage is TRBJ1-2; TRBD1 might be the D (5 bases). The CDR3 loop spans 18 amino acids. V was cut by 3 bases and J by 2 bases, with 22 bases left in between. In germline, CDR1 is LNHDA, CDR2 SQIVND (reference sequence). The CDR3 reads CASSILGQGFAGNYGYTF. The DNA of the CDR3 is TGTGCCAGTAGTATCTTGGGGCAGGGATTTGCGGGAAACTATGGCTACACCTTC.

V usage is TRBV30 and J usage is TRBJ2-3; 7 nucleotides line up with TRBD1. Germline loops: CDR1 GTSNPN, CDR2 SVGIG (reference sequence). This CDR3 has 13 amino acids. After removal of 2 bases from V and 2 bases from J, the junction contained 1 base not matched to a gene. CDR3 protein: CAWSTGATDTQYF. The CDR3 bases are TGTGCCTGGAGTACAGGGGCCACAGATACGCAGTATTTT.

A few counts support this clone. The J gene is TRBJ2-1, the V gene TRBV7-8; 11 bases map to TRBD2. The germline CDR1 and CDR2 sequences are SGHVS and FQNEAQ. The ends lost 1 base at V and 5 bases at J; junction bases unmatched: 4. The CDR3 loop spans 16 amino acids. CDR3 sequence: CASSLELAGAHNEQFF. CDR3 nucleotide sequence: TGTGCCAGCAGCTTAGAACTAGCGGGGGCCCACAATGAGCAGTTCTTC.

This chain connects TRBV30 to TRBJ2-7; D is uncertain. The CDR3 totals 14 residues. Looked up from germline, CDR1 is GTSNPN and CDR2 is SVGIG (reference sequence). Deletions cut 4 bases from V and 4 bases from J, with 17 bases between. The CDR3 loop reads CAWTVRRETYEQYF. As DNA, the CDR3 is TGTGCCTGGACCGTACGGAGAGAGACGTACGAGCAGTACTTC.

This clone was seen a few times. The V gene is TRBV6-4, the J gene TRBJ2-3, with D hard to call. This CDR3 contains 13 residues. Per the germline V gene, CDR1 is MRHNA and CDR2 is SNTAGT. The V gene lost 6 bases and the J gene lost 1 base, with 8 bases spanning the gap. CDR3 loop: CASSVPGTDTQYF. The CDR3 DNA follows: TGTGCCAGCAGCGTCCCGGGCACAGATACGCAGTATTTT.

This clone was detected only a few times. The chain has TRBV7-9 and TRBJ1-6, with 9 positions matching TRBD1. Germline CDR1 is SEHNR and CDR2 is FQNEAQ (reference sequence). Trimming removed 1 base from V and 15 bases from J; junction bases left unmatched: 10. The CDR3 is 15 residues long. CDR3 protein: CASSLVAGTGYSLHF. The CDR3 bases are TGTGCCAGCAGCTTAGTGGCTGGGACAGGGTACAGCCTCCACTTT.

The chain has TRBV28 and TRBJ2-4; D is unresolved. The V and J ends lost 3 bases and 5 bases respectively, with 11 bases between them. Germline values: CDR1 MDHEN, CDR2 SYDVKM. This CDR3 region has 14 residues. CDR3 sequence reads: CASSLTPRQNIQYF. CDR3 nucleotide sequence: TGTGCCAGCAGTTTGACCCCCAGGCAAAACATTCAGTACTTC.

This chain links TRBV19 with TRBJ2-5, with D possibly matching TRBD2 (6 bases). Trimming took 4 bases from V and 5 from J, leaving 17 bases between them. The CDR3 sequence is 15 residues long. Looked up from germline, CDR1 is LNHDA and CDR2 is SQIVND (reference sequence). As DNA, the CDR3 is TGTGCCAGTAGTACCGATACTAGCTACTACGAGACCCAGTACTTC. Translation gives CASSTDTSYYETQYF.

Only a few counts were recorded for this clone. DNA of the CDR3: TGTGCCAGCAGCCGCCGGACAGGGGTGTACGAGCAGTACTTC. Translated, it gives CASSRRTGVYEQYF. V is TRBV13 and J is TRBJ2-7, with 9 bases fitting TRBD1. V shed 5 bases and J 4 bases; nucleotides not matched to a gene: 6. This CDR3 comprises 14 residues. Per germline, CDR1 PRHDT and CDR2 FYEKMQ (reference sequence).

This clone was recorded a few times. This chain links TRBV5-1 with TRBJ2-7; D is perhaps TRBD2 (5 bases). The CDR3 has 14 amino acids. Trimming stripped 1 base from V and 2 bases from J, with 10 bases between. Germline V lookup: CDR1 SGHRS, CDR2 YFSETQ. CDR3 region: CASSLIGVAYEQYF. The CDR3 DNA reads TGCGCCAGCAGCTTGATCGGGGTCGCCTACGAGCAGTACTTC. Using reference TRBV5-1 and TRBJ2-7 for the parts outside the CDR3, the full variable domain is KAGVTQTPRYLIKTRGQQVTLSCSPISGHRSVSWYQQTPGQGLQFLFEYFSETQRNKGNFPGRFSGRQFSNSRSEMNVSTLELGDSALYLCASSLIGVAYEQYFGPGTRLTVT.